These T cell receptor beta chains were read from a single sample in a study of blood T cell repertoires in COVID-19. Some clones are missing from TCRdb's copy, which holds only in-frame ones; the method was immunoSEQ multiplex PCR. The profile shows around 300,000 clones, 85% of them singletons. The sequenced material came from peripheral blood. The receptors originated from a woman aged 50 to 60 with active or convalescent COVID-19. The CDR3 runs from the conserved cysteine through the conserved F or W. Each record gives: V gene, J gene, clone size, D gene, CDR3 DNA, CDR3 protein. A D gene is named only where the DNA matches it firmly. For some rows the clone size is stated as once, few or many, or as a class when expanded; others skip it.

V: TRBV7-2
J: TRBJ2-3
size: few
D: -
DNA: TGTGCCAGCAGCTTAGCGCTCGCGGGATCAGCCTCCACAGATACGCAGTATTTT
CDR3: CASSLALAGSASTDTQYF

V: TRBV18
J: TRBJ1-1
size: -
D: -
DNA: TGTGCCAGCTCACGAGAGAGAGGGTCGAACACTGAAGCTTTCTTT
CDR3: CASSRERGSNTEAFF

V: TRBV14
J: TRBJ1-1
size: -
D: -
DNA: TGTGCCAGCAGCCAATCCAGACAGACTGAAGCTTTCTTT
CDR3: CASSQSRQTEAFF

V: TRBV5-1
J: TRBJ2-3
size: -
D: TRBD2
DNA: TGCGCCAGTAGCAGCGGACTAGCGGGAGTGGAAGATACGCAGTATTTT
CDR3: CASSSGLAGVEDTQYF

V: TRBV5-6
J: TRBJ1-1
size: -
D: TRBD1
DNA: TGTGCCAGCAGCTTACAGGGGGCACGGACTGAAGCTTTCTTT
CDR3: CASSLQGARTEAFF

V: TRBV6-1
J: TRBJ2-5
size: once
D: TRBD1
DNA: TGTGCCAGCAGTGAGCCCTACGGACAGGGGCAAGAGACCCAGTACTTC
CDR3: CASSEPYGQGQETQYF

V: TRBV6-4
J: TRBJ2-7
size: many
D: -
DNA: TGTGCCAGCAGTGAAAAACTTGAATCCGAGCAGTACTTC
CDR3: CASSEKLESEQYF

V: TRBV11-2
J: TRBJ2-1
size: -
D: TRBD2
DNA: TGTGCCAGCAGCTTGCTAGCGGGAGGCTCCTACAATGAGCAGTTCTTC
CDR3: CASSLLAGGSYNEQFF

V: TRBV5-1
J: TRBJ1-2
size: -
D: TRBD1
DNA: TGCGCCAGCAGCGACCCCGGACAGGGAGGCTACACCTTC
CDR3: CASSDPGQGGYTF

V: TRBV5-5
J: TRBJ2-7
size: -
D: -
DNA: TGTGCCAGCAACCTAAACATAGCGGTGTCCTACGAGCAGTACTTC
CDR3: CASNLNIAVSYEQYF

V: TRBV11-2
J: TRBJ2-7
size: -
D: -
DNA: TGTGCCAGCAGCTTAATTCCGTCCGACGAGCAGTACTTC
CDR3: CASSLIPSDEQYF

V: TRBV20-1
J: TRBJ1-1
size: -
D: -
DNA: TGCAGTGCCGGACACCTTGAAGCTTTCTTT
CDR3: CSAGHLEAFF

V: TRBV7-6
J: TRBJ2-3
size: -
D: TRBD1
DNA: TGTGCCAGCAGCTCAGGGGGAGATACGCAGTATTTT
CDR3: CASSSGGDTQYF

V: TRBV7-9
J: TRBJ2-1
size: -
D: TRBD2
DNA: TGTGCCAGCAGCCCGCTGAGAGGACTAGCGGGAGGAAATGAGCAGTTCTTC
CDR3: CASSPLRGLAGGNEQFF

V: TRBV6-5
J: TRBJ1-1
size: few
D: -
DNA: TGTGCCAGCCTAGCCCAACCCGGAGCCCCCGGGGAAGCTTTCTTT
CDR3: CASLAQPGAPGEAFF

V: TRBV30
J: TRBJ1-1
size: few
D: -
DNA: TGTGCCTGGAAACCGACGTTTTTGACAGGGAACACTGAAGCTTTCTTT
CDR3: CAWKPTFLTGNTEAFF

V: TRBV30
J: TRBJ1-2
size: -
D: -
DNA: TGTGCCTGGAGACAGGCCCCCGGGGGCTACACCTTC
CDR3: CAWRQAPGGYTF

V: TRBV18
J: TRBJ2-1
size: once
D: TRBD2
DNA: TGTGCCAGCTCACCAGGACTAGCGGACAAGCAGTTCTTC
CDR3: CASSPGLADKQFF

V: TRBV27
J: TRBJ2-7
size: -
D: -
DNA: TGTGCCAGCAGTTTTACAGTAGGAGGCGAGCAGTACTTC
CDR3: CASSFTVGGEQYF

V: TRBV10-1
J: TRBJ2-1
size: few
D: -
DNA: TGCGCCAGCAGTGAGTCGACGGGCAATGAGCAGTTCTTC
CDR3: CASSESTGNEQFF

V: TRBV27
J: TRBJ2-1
size: -
D: TRBD2
DNA: TGTGCCAGCACTACAAAGACTAGCGGGACCAATGAGCAGTTCTTC
CDR3: CASTTKTSGTNEQFF

V: TRBV19
J: TRBJ2-3
size: -
D: -
DNA: TGTGCCAGTAGTATCTCCAGCGGGAGCACAGATACGCAGTATTTT
CDR3: CASSISSGSTDTQYF

V: TRBV28
J: TRBJ2-2
size: -
D: -
DNA: TGTGCCAGCAGTTTCCCCTGGGCAGGGCCGAACACCGGGGAGCTGTTTTTT
CDR3: CASSFPWAGPNTGELFF

V: TRBV18
J: TRBJ2-1
size: -
D: -
DNA: TGTGCCAGCTCACCCCGGACAGATGAGCAGTTCTTC
CDR3: CASSPRTDEQFF

V: TRBV7-9
J: TRBJ2-5
size: few
D: TRBD2
DNA: TGTGCCAGCAGCCTAGCGGGAGCGTTCTATACCCAGTACTTC
CDR3: CASSLAGAFYTQYF

V: TRBV18
J: TRBJ1-1
size: -
D: -
DNA: TGTGCCAGCTCACCTGAGATGAACACTGAAGCTTTCTTT
CDR3: CASSPEMNTEAFF

V: TRBV7-8
J: TRBJ1-2
size: once
D: -
DNA: TGTGCCAGCAGCCCGACAGATCCTCCTGGCTACACCTTC
CDR3: CASSPTDPPGYTF

V: TRBV30
J: TRBJ1-5
size: -
D: TRBD1
DNA: TGTGCCTGGAGTGTAGCTAGGGGGACAGGGCAGCCCCAGCATTTT
CDR3: CAWSVARGTGQPQHF

V: TRBV14
J: TRBJ2-1
size: -
D: -
DNA: TGTGCCAGCAGCCAGGCCCACTACCGACAGTTCTTC
CDR3: CASSQAHYRQFF

V: TRBV11-2
J: TRBJ2-7
size: -
D: TRBD2
DNA: TGTGCCAGCACCTCGGGGGCTAGCGGGTACGAGCAGTACTTC
CDR3: CASTSGASGYEQYF

V: TRBV21-1
J: TRBJ2-7
size: -
D: -
DNA: TGTGCCAGCAGCAAAGGGTATGCTAGCGGGAGGAAACCCTACGAGCAGTACTTC
CDR3: CASSKGYASGRKPYEQYF

V: TRBV19
J: TRBJ1-2
size: -
D: -
DNA: TGTGCCAGTAGTATCCCAGGGTACTACACCTTC
CDR3: CASSIPGYYTF

V: TRBV3-1/TRBV3-2
J: TRBJ2-2
size: -
D: TRBD2
DNA: TGTGCCAGCAGCCAAGTGGGTAGCGGGGCAAACACCGGGGAGCTGTTTTTT
CDR3: CASSQVGSGANTGELFF

V: TRBV6-5
J: TRBJ2-7
size: -
D: -
DNA: TGTGCCAGCAGTTACGCCCAGGGCTCCTACGAGCAGTACTTC
CDR3: CASSYAQGSYEQYF

V: TRBV12-5
J: TRBJ1-1
size: -
D: -
DNA: TGTGCTAGTGGTTTGGTAACGTGGCCCATGGACACTGAAGCTTTCTTT
CDR3: CASGLVTWPMDTEAFF

V: TRBV3-1/TRBV3-2
J: TRBJ2-2
size: -
D: -
DNA: TGTGCCAGCAGCCCCTCCCTCTCTAGCGCCGGGGAGCTGTTTTTT
CDR3: CASSPSLSSAGELFF

V: TRBV7-8
J: TRBJ1-5
size: -
D: TRBD1
DNA: TGTGCCAGCAGCTTAGACAGGGGAACCAATCAGCCCCAGCATTTT
CDR3: CASSLDRGTNQPQHF

V: TRBV3-1/TRBV3-2
J: TRBJ2-1
size: -
D: TRBD2
DNA: TGTGCCAGCAGTCCAGACGTGACTAGCGGTTACAATGAGCAGTTCTTC
CDR3: CASSPDVTSGYNEQFF

V: TRBV6-5
J: TRBJ2-3
size: medium-sized
D: -
DNA: TGTGCCAGCAGTTATTTCGGGACACCCACAGATACGCAGTATTTT
CDR3: CASSYFGTPTDTQYF

V: TRBV29-1
J: TRBJ1-1
size: -
D: TRBD1
DNA: TGCAGCGTTGGGGGGACAGGGGACGGCGCTGAAGCTTTCTTT
CDR3: CSVGGTGDGAEAFF

V: TRBV5-1
J: TRBJ1-1
size: -
D: -
DNA: TGCGCCAGCACCCTCCCTGGGGCAAGCACTGAAGCTTTCTTT
CDR3: CASTLPGASTEAFF

V: TRBV10-3
J: TRBJ2-1
size: -
D: -
DNA: TGTGCCATCAGTAACCCCGGGGGATCGACCTCCAATGAGCAGTTCTTC
CDR3: CAISNPGGSTSNEQFF

V: TRBV5-1
J: TRBJ2-7
size: -
D: -
DNA: TGCGCCAGCAGCTTGGCTCGACAGTCACCCTACGAGCAGTACTTC
CDR3: CASSLARQSPYEQYF

V: TRBV6-6
J: TRBJ2-7
size: -
D: -
DNA: TGTGCCAGCAGTTACTCCGGGGGTAAGGGGAACTACGAGCAGTACTTC
CDR3: CASSYSGGKGNYEQYF

V: TRBV5-1
J: TRBJ1-2
size: -
D: -
DNA: TGCGCCAGCAGCTTGAACATTATTTCGGGTGGCTACACCTTC
CDR3: CASSLNIISGGYTF

V: TRBV30
J: TRBJ2-2
size: -
D: TRBD2
DNA: TGTGCCTGGAGTGTGGGAGGGTTTCACACCGGGGAGCTGTTTTTT
CDR3: CAWSVGGFHTGELFF

V: TRBV11-2
J: TRBJ2-1
size: once
D: TRBD1
DNA: TGTGCCAGCAGCTTTTGGCAGGGGGCTTACAATGAGCAGTTCTTC
CDR3: CASSFWQGAYNEQFF

V: TRBV28
J: TRBJ2-2
size: once
D: TRBD2
DNA: TGTGCCAGCAGTCCCCCCCCGGGAGCGGGAAGTCGAACCGGGGAGCTGTTTTTT
CDR3: CASSPPPGAGSRTGELFF

V: TRBV18
J: TRBJ1-5
size: -
D: -
DNA: TGTGCCAGCTCACGGCGGACTGATAGCAATCAGCCCCAGCATTTT
CDR3: CASSRRTDSNQPQHF

V: TRBV6-1
J: TRBJ1-3
size: -
D: TRBD1
DNA: TGTGCCAGCAGTGAAGAAGGGACAGCCGGAAACACCATATATTTT
CDR3: CASSEEGTAGNTIYF

V: TRBV19
J: TRBJ1-2
size: -
D: TRBD1
DNA: TGTGCCAGTAGTATAGTACAGGGGGCAGACTATGGCTACACCTTC
CDR3: CASSIVQGADYGYTF

V: TRBV7-6
J: TRBJ2-7
size: -
D: -
DNA: TGTGCCAGCAGCTATGCTAGAGGGGGCGAGCAGTACTTC
CDR3: CASSYARGGEQYF

V: TRBV2
J: TRBJ1-5
size: -
D: -
DNA: TGTGCCAGCAGTGTGGCGGGAGTTTATCAGCCCCAGCATTTT
CDR3: CASSVAGVYQPQHF

V: TRBV19
J: TRBJ2-3
size: -
D: -
DNA: TGTGCCAGTAGTATTGGGGCCCGGCCTAGCACAGATACGCAGTATTTT
CDR3: CASSIGARPSTDTQYF

V: TRBV24-1
J: TRBJ2-3
size: -
D: TRBD1
DNA: TGTGCCACCAGTGATTTGGTCAGGGGGCGCACAGATACGCAGTATTTT
CDR3: CATSDLVRGRTDTQYF

V: TRBV19
J: TRBJ2-2
size: -
D: TRBD2
DNA: TGTGCCAGTAGTATTACCCCAGCGGGAGGGACCGGGGAGCTGTTTTTT
CDR3: CASSITPAGGTGELFF

V: TRBV7-9
J: TRBJ2-5
size: -
D: TRBD2
DNA: TGTGCCAGCAGCCGTAGCGGGGGAGCGGGAGAGACCCAGTACTTC
CDR3: CASSRSGGAGETQYF